Following are 32 T cell receptor beta chains from one sample sequenced in a study of shared T cell receptors in the human thymus. TCRdb keeps only in-frame clones here, not all; method: immunoSEQ multiplex PCR. The table has over 650,000 clones, over 75% seen once. These records were also assigned to another study, of human thymus T cells.

The sample consisted of thymocytes. The receptors come from a boy in the first two years of life with a congenital heart defect.

The J gene is TRBJ2-1, the V gene TRBV5-1; TRBD2 matches at 10 bases. J gave up 8 bases and V 0 bases, and 5 bases lay outside the gene matches. In germline, CDR1 is SGHRS, CDR2 YFSETQ. The CDR3 spans 15 residues. This chain's CDR3 is CASSLAIGTSDEQFF. The CDR3 coding sequence is TGCGCCAGCAGCTTGGCCATCGGGACTAGCGATGAGCAGTTCTTC.

The chain is built from TRBV6-5 and TRBJ2-1; 7 nucleotides agree with TRBD2. The germline gives CDR1 MNHEY, CDR2 SVGAGI. This CDR3 spans 16 amino acids. With 0 bases clipped from V and 6 bases from J, the junction kept 8 bases outside the gene matches. CDR3 nucleotides: TGTGCCAGCAGTTACTCGAATTCCGGGAGGTTCAATGAGCAGTTCTTC. As protein: CASSYSNSGRFNEQFF.

V is TRBV11-2 and J is TRBJ2-3; TRBD2 agrees at 9 bases. The V gene end was trimmed by 1 base and the J gene end by 0 bases; junction bases not matched to a gene: 8. The CDR3 extends over 18 amino acids. Germline V lookup: CDR1 SGHAT, CDR2 FQNNGV. CDR3 sequence (DNA): TGTGCCAGCAGCTTAGGACCCCGGCTAGCGGGAAGCACAGATACGCAGTATTTT. Translating gives CASSLGPRLAGSTDTQYF. The full variable domain, its missing parts supplied by reference TRBV11-2 and TRBJ2-3, is EAGVAQSPRYKIIEKRQSVAFWCNPISGHATLYWYQQILGQGPKLLIQFQNNGVVDDSQLPKDRFSAERLKGVDSTLKIQPAKLEDSAVYLCASSLGPRLAGSTDTQYFGPGTRLTVL.

The rearrangement joins TRBV2 to TRBJ1-1, with 7 bases lining up with TRBD1. The V gene end was trimmed by 8 bases and the J gene end by 4 bases; junction bases not matched to a gene: 10. Germline V gives CDR1 SNHLY, CDR2 FYNNEI. This CDR3 spans 14 amino acids. CDR3 loop: CASGQTGKGTEAFF. CDR3 coding DNA: TGTGCCAGCGGACAGACAGGGAAGGGCACTGAAGCTTTCTTT.

The chain employs TRBV6-1 and TRBJ2-1; 7 bases fit TRBD1. The V gene end was trimmed by 11 bases and the J gene end by 7 bases; junction bases not matched to a gene: 8. The CDR3 is 12 residues long. The germline V gene has CDR1 MNHNS and CDR2 SASEGT. The CDR3 protein is CACEDRTNEQFF. CDR3 coding DNA: TGTGCCTGCGAGGACAGGACAAATGAGCAGTTCTTC.

V and J are TRBV4-1 and TRBJ2-7; D is uncertain. CDR1 and CDR2 (germline): MGHRA, YSYEKL. There are 17 residues in the CDR3. V dropped 0 bases and J dropped 4 bases, with 19 bases sitting between them. The CDR3 DNA reads TGCGCCAGCAGCCAAGATGCTTGGCAGGTCCCGATTTACGAGCAGTACTTC. Encoded protein: CASSQDAWQVPIYEQYF.

The gene calls are TRBV5-6 and TRBJ1-3; no firm D call. Trimming cost V 0 bases and J 0 bases, with 13 bases left between them. The CDR3 runs to 17 residues. Per the germline V gene, CDR1 is SGHDT and CDR2 is YYEEEE. This CDR3 is CASSLGVTFFSGNTIYF. In DNA, the CDR3 is TGTGCCAGCAGCTTGGGCGTGACTTTCTTCTCTGGAAACACCATATATTTT.

The chain couples TRBV2 to TRBJ1-1; possibly TRBD1 for D (5 bases). From germline, CDR1 is SNHLY and CDR2 FYNNEI. V was trimmed by 6 bases and J by 7 bases, leaving 12 bases between them. This CDR3 spans 12 amino acids. CDR3 residues: CASSGTGDEAFF. The CDR3 DNA follows: TGTGCCAGCAGCGGTACAGGAGATGAAGCTTTCTTT.

This chain joins TRBV7-9 and TRBJ2-6, with 7 bases identical to TRBD1. The trim removed 4 bases at V and 2 bases at J, leaving 2 bases unmatched. The CDR3 is 15 amino acids. Germline CDR1 and CDR2: SEHNR and FQNEAQ (reference sequence). For the CDR3, the DNA is TGTGCCAGCAGCTCCGACAGGGCTGGGGCCAACGTCCTGACTTTC. Translation: CASSSDRAGANVLTF.

The gene calls are TRBV27 and TRBJ2-2; 9 nucleotides match TRBD2. CDR1 and CDR2 (germline): MNHEY, SMNVEV (reference sequence). Trimming at V came to 2 bases and at J to 6 bases, leaving 4 bases not matched to a gene. This CDR3 has 15 amino acids. The CDR3 loop reads CASSLAGGPAGELFF. The DNA of the CDR3 is TGTGCCAGCAGTTTAGCGGGAGGGCCGGCCGGGGAGCTGTTTTTT.

This chain joins TRBV6-5 and TRBJ1-5; no reliable D call. Germline V CDR1 and CDR2: MNHEY, SVGAGI. V shed 7 bases and J shed 0 bases, with 7 bases lying between them. The length of the CDR3 is 13 residues. The CDR3 spells CASKRGSNQPQHF. CDR3 DNA sequence: TGTGCCAGCAAGCGGGGTAGCAATCAGCCCCAGCATTTT.

V is TRBV5-6 and J is TRBJ2-1; D call uncertain. The CDR3 has 15 amino acids. V lost 0 bases and J 0 bases, leaving 7 bases between the germline ends. Germline lookup yields CDR1 SGHDT and CDR2 YYEEEE. This CDR3 is CASSLAKHSYNEQFF. Written as DNA, the CDR3 is TGTGCCAGCAGCTTGGCCAAACACTCCTACAATGAGCAGTTCTTC.

This clone was counted only a few times. This chain connects TRBV28 to TRBJ2-1; 11 nucleotides line up with TRBD2. V trimming: 3 bases; J trimming: 5 bases; junction bases outside the gene matches: 18. Germline V gene sequence: CDR1 MDHEN, CDR2 SYDVKM. This CDR3 is 20 amino acids long. The CDR3: CASSLRGRGTSGVGNNEQFF. The CDR3 bases are TGTGCCAGCAGTTTGCGGGGGAGGGGGACTAGCGGCGTGGGAAACAATGAGCAGTTCTTC.

The chain couples TRBV2 to TRBJ2-1; TRBD2 might be the D (6 bases). From germline, CDR1 is SNHLY and CDR2 FYNNEI. CDR3 length equals 17 residues. V dropped 3 bases and J dropped 0 bases, with 15 bases sitting between them. CDR3 region: CASSDYRGGNSYNEQFF. CDR3 bases: TGTGCCAGCAGTGATTATAGAGGCGGGAACTCCTACAATGAGCAGTTCTTC.

The V and J genes are TRBV5-4 and TRBJ1-3, with 7 bases identical to TRBD1. The V gene's germline CDR1 is SGHNT and CDR2 YYREEE (reference sequence). The CDR3 runs 16 residues. The J segment lost 1 base and the V segment lost 2 bases, leaving 6 bases of the junction unmatched. Here the CDR3 reads CASSFSDRESGNTIYF. The CDR3 DNA follows: TGTGCCAGCAGCTTTTCTGACAGGGAGTCTGGAAACACCATATATTTT.

Only one count was recorded for this clone. This CDR3 is CASSLTGSIQEKLFF. In DNA, the CDR3 is TGTGCCAGCTCATTAACAGGGAGTATTCAGGAAAAACTGTTTTTT. The rearrangement links TRBV18 to TRBJ1-4, with a tentative D call TRBD1 (6 bases). The CDR3 is made up of 15 amino acids. V was shortened by 5 bases and J by 8 bases, with 18 bases between the two germline ends. Germline CDR1 is KGHSH and CDR2 is LQKENI.

A remark on this clone: This same CDR3 is encoded by further DNA sequences in the sample. V usage is TRBV20-1 and J usage is TRBJ2-7; TRBD1 matches at 9 bases. The germline V gene has CDR1 DFQATT and CDR2 SNEGSKA (reference sequence). The CDR3 contains 11 residues. V lost 3 bases to trimming and J lost 6 bases; unmatched junction nucleotides: 0. CDR3 DNA: TGCAGTGCTAGGGGACAGGGCGAGCAGTACTTC. Its translation: CSARGQGEQYF.

This rearrangement joins TRBV29-1 to TRBJ1-4, with D possibly matching TRBD1 (6 bases). The CDR3 loop spans 14 amino acids. The V gene lost 6 bases and the J gene lost 12 bases, with 23 bases spanning the gap. CDR1 and CDR2 (germline): SQVTM, ANQGSEA. As DNA, the CDR3 is TGCAGCGTAAGAACAGGGCTCCGTCCCGGGGAACTGTTTTTT. Translated, it gives CSVRTGLRPGELFF.

The CDR3 DNA sequence: TGTGCCAGCAGGGATATTCTCGGGACAGCCTGGGCTTTCTTT. It yields the protein CASRDILGTAWAFF. The V and J genes are TRBV2 and TRBJ1-1; 7 bases are shared with TRBD1. J gave up 11 bases and V 6 bases, and 15 bases lay outside the gene matches. The CDR3 covers 14 residues. Looked up from germline, CDR1 is SNHLY and CDR2 is FYNNEI.

This rearrangement joins TRBV28 to TRBJ2-1; D unresolved. V was cut by 5 bases and J by 15 bases, with 17 bases left in between. Germline V lookup: CDR1 MDHEN, CDR2 SYDVKM. The CDR3 runs to 12 residues. This CDR3 reads CASSANGPATFF. The CDR3 DNA reads TGTGCCAGCAGTGCGAACGGTCCTGCTACGTTCTTC. Variable domain in full (rest from reference TRBV28 and TRBJ2-1): DVKVTQSSRYLVKRTGEKVFLECVQDMDHENMFWYRQDPGLGLRLIYFSYDVKMKEKGDIPEGYSVSREKKERFSLILESASTNQTSMYLCASSANGPATFFGPGTRLTVL.

The chain has TRBV7-9 and TRBJ2-7, with 7 bases that match TRBD2. V trimming: 1 base; J trimming: 4 bases; junction bases outside the gene matches: 10. There are 16 residues in the CDR3. CDR1 and CDR2 from the germline V gene are SEHNR and FQNEAQ (reference sequence). This chain's CDR3 is CASSLGFPSGIYEQYF. The CDR3 nucleotides are TGTGCCAGCAGCTTAGGGTTCCCTAGCGGAATTTACGAGCAGTACTTC.

The chain recombines TRBV4-3 with TRBJ2-1; the D is unclear. This CDR3 contains 17 residues. With 2 bases removed from V and 0 bases from J, the gap between germline ends came to 14 bases. Germline V CDR1 and CDR2: LGHNA, YSLEER. CDR3 sequence: CASSQYRGASSYNEQFF. For the CDR3, the DNA is TGCGCCAGCAGCCAATACCGCGGAGCGAGCTCCTACAATGAGCAGTTCTTC.

V and J are TRBV27 and TRBJ2-3; TRBD2 aligns across 10 bases. The CDR3 contains 16 residues. CDR1 and CDR2 (germline): MNHEY, SMNVEV (reference sequence). V shed 5 bases, J shed 0 bases, and the junction held 5 bases outside the gene matches. DNA of the CDR3: TGTGCCAGCAGTCCTAGCGGGGGAGATAGCACAGATACGCAGTATTTT. It translates to CASSPSGGDSTDTQYF.

The CDR3 nucleotides read TGTGCCAGTAGTCACACCGACCATCCAGGTGAAAAACTGTTTTTT. Amino acids: CASSHTDHPGEKLFF. The genes are TRBV19 and TRBJ1-4; D unclear. V was pared by 5 bases and J by 7 bases, with 17 bases between. The CDR3 extends over 15 amino acids. Per germline, CDR1 LNHDA and CDR2 SQIVND (reference sequence).

A note on this clone: One end of the junction does not line up with germline, which may come from a read error. V and J are TRBV30 and TRBJ2-5; D not resolved. The length of the CDR3 is 11 residues. CDR1 and CDR2 (germline): GTSNPN, SVGIG (reference sequence). The chain's CDR3 is CAWSHQETQYF. DNA for the CDR3: TGTGCCTGGAGTCACCAGGAGACCCAGTACTTC.

This clone was seen only once. This chain uses TRBV7-9 with TRBJ2-1; 7 bases match TRBD2. This CDR3 is built from 12 residues. Per germline, CDR1 SEHNR and CDR2 FQNEAQ (reference sequence). The V gene end was trimmed by 5 bases and the J gene end by 10 bases; junction bases not matched to a gene: 5. The DNA for the CDR3 is TGTGCCAGCAGCCCCCGACTAGCAGAGCAGTTCTTC. It encodes CASSPRLAEQFF.

J is TRBJ2-2 and V is TRBV7-2; tentatively, D is TRBD2 (5 bases). Germline assignment: CDR1 SGHTA and CDR2 FQGNSA. V was clipped by 2 bases and J by 4 bases, with 20 bases between them. The CDR3 covers 18 residues. CDR3 DNA sequence: TGTGCCAGCAGCTTAAAGAGTAAGGACTCCACCGGCACCGGGGAGCTGTTTTTT. Translating gives CASSLKSKDSTGTGELFF. Filled out from reference TRBV7-2 and TRBJ2-2, the complete variable domain reads GAGVSQSPSNKVTEKGKDVELRCDPISGHTALYWYRQSLGQGLEFLIYFQGNSAPDKSGLPSDRFSAERTGGSVSTLTIQRTQQEDSAVYLCASSLKSKDSTGTGELFFGEGSRLTVL.

This chain links TRBV10-3 with TRBJ1-3, with D hard to call. V was pared by 3 bases and J by 0 bases, with 18 bases between. CDR1 is ENHRY and CDR2 is SYGVKD in the germline V gene. The CDR3 totals 18 residues. The CDR3 nucleotides are TGTGCCATCAGTGAATTTTGGAAACCAGGAGGCTCTGGAAACACCATATATTTT. Translated: CAISEFWKPGGSGNTIYF.

V usage is TRBV5-6 and J usage is TRBJ2-3, with TRBD1 as a possible D gene (8 bases). Germline V CDR1 and CDR2: SGHDT, YYEEEE. V was pared by 4 bases and J by 2 bases, with 14 bases between. This CDR3 is built from 15 residues. The CDR3 spells CASSVTGGDTDTQYF. CDR3 nucleotide sequence: TGTGCCAGCAGCGTAACAGGGGGGGACACAGATACGCAGTATTTT. The variable domain in full, with the rest retrieved from reference TRBV5-6 and TRBJ2-3, is DAGVTQSPTHLIKTRGQQVTLRCSPKSGHDTVSWYQQALGQGPQFIFQYYEEEERQRGNFPDRFSGHQFPNYSSELNVNALLLGDSALYLCASSVTGGDTDTQYFGPGTRLTVL.

The CDR3 bases are TGTGCCAGCACCCAGGAAATAGCGGGAGTGGGAGAGCAGTACTTC. Translating it yields CASTQEIAGVGEQYF. This rearrangement joins TRBV28 to TRBJ2-7; 9 positions match TRBD2. Looked up from germline, CDR1 is MDHEN and CDR2 is SYDVKM. J was trimmed by 7 bases and V by 7 bases; bases with no gene match: 14. This CDR3 has 15 residues.

J is TRBJ1-2 and V is TRBV5-1; 12 bases are a match to TRBD1. Germline loops: CDR1 SGHRS, CDR2 YFSETQ. This CDR3 comprises 19 residues. V trimming: 0 bases; J trimming: 4 bases; junction bases outside the gene matches: 13. The CDR3 loop is CASSLAQEGQGARIYGYTF. In DNA form, the CDR3 reads TGCGCCAGCAGCTTGGCCCAAGAGGGACAGGGGGCGCGAATCTATGGCTACACCTTC.

The chain couples TRBV27 to TRBJ1-2; D remains unclear. The CDR3 length is 13 residues. CDR1 MNHEY and CDR2 SMNVEV come from the germline V gene (reference sequence). V lost 2 bases to trimming and J lost 2 bases, with 6 bases between them. CDR3 in amino acids: CASSLLENYGYTF. The DNA for the CDR3 is TGTGCCAGCAGTTTACTAGAGAACTATGGCTACACCTTC.